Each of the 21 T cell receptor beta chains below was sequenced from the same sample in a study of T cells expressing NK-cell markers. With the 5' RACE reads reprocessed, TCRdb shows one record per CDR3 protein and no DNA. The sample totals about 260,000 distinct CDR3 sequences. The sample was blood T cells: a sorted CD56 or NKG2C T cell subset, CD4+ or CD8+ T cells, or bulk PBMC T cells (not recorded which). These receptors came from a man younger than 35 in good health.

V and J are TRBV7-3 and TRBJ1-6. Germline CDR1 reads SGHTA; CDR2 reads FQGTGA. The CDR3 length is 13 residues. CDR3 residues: CASSSGLNSPLHF.

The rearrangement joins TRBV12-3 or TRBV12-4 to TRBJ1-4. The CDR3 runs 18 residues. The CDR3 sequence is CASSPKTGGDSRYEKLFF.

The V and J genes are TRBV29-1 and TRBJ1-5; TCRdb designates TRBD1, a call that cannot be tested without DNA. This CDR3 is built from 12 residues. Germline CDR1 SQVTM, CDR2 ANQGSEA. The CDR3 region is CSVGDRDQPQHF.

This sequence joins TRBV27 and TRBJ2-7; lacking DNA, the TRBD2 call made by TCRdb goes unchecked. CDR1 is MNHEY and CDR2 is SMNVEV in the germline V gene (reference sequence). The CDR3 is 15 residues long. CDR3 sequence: CASGGLGLHDYEQYF.

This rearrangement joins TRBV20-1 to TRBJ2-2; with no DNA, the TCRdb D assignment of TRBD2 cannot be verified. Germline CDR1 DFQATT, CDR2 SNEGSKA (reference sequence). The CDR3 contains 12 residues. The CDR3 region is CSAYREAGELFF.

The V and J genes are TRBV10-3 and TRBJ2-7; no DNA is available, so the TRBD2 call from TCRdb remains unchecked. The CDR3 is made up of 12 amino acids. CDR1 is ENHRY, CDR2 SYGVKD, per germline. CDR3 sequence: CAIRGLSYEQYF.

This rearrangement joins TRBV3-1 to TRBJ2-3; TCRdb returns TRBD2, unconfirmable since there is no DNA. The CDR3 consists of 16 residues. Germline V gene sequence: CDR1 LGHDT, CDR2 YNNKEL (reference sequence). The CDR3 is CASSALAVGSTDTQYF.

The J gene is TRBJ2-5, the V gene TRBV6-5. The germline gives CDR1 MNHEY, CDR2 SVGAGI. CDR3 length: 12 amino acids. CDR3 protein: CASSYSGETQYF.

The CDR3 sequence is CSARRQQGGAFF. The chain links TRBV29-1 to TRBJ1-1; TCRdb outputs TRBD1, but without DNA this stays unchecked. The CDR3 contains 12 residues. The germline V gene encodes CDR1 SQVTM and CDR2 ANQGSEA.

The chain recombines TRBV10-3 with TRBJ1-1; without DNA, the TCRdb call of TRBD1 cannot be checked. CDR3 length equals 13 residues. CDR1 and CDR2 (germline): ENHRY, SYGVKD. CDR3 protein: CAIRGRATTEAFF.

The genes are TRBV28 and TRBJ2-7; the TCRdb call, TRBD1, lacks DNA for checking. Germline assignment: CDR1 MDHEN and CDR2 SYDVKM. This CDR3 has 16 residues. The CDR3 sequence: CASSFPPGTGAYEQYF.

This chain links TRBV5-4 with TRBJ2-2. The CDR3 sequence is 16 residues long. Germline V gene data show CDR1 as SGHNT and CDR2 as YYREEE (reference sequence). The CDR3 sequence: CASSLGSSANTGELFF. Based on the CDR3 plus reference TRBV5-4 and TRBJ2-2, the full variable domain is ETGVTQSPTHLIKTRGQQVTLRCSSQSGHNTVSWYQQALGQGPQFIFQYYREEENGRGNFPPRFSGLQFPNYSSELNVNALELDDSALYLCASSLGSSANTGELFFGEGSRLTVL.

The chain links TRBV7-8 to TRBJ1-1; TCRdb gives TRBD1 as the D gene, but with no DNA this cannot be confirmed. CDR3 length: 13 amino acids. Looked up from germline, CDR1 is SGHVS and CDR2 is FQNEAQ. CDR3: CASSSDARDEAFF.

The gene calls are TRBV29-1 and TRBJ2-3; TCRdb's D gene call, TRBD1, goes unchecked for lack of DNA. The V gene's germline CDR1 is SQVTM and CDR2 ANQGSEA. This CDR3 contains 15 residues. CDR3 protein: CSVGGTGGPTDTQYF.

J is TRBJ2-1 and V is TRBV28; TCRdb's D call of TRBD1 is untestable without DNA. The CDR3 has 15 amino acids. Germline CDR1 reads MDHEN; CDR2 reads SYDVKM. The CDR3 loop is CASSRDTSLGNEQFF.

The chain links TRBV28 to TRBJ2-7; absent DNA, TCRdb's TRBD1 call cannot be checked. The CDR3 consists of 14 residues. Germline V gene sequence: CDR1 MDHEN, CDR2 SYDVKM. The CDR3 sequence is CASRDWKPPYEQYF.

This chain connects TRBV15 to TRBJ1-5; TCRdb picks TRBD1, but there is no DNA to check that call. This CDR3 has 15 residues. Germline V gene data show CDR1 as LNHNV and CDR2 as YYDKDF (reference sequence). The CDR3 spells CATSIGGRSHQPQHF.

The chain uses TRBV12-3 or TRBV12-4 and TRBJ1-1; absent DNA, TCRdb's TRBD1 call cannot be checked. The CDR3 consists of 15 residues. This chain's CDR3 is CASSLRGSPNTEAFF.

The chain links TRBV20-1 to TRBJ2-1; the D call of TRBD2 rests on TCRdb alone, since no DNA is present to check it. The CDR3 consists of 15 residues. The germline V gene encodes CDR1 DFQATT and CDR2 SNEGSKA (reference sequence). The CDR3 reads CSARPTSGRPMEQFF.

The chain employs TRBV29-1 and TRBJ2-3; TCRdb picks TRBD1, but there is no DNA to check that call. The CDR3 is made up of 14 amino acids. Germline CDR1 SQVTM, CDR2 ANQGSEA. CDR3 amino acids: CSVHDRGSTDTQYF.

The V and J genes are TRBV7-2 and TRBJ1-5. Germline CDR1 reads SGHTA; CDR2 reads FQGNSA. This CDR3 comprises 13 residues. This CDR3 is CASSFGSRQPQHF. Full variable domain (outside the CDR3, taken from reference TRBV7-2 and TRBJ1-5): GAGVSQSPSNKVTEKGKDVELRCDPISGHTALYWYRQSLGQGLEFLIYFQGNSAPDKSGLPSDRFSAERTGGSVSTLTIQRTQQEDSAVYLCASSFGSRQPQHFGDGTRLSIL.